This entry concerns a single T cell receptor (beta chain). This clone was seen only a few times. Its antigen has not been determined. No base quality values were provided; no much bigger clone lies one nucleotide off. The cohort comprised 710 or so healthy bone marrow donors. At the time of sampling, every cohort member was nominally healthy, though immune exposures that went unrecorded were likely present. The donor tested CMV seronegative and was one of the 352 seronegative cohort members. Each donor provided a peripheral blood sample, and peripheral blood mononuclear cells were used for TCR beta sequencing. The Qiagen DNeasy Blood Extraction Kit was used to extract genomic DNA from the blood cell samples. This record belongs to a study of cytomegalovirus exposure and HLA in healthy donors (TCRdb year 2017). Context from the whole study: In an earlier analysis of some 610 of the donors, 250 to 350 Gb of sequence data and some 120 million unique TCR beta sequences from roughly 180 million T cells were reported. An early release covering about 600 HLA-typed donors comprised roughly 300 gigabases of sequencing data and some 79 million unique TCR sequences. The genetic ancestry cluster associated with self-reported Caucasian donors included 70% to 85% of the roughly 380 genotyped donors. The study aimed to test whether cataloging public T cell receptors could reveal signatures of past pathogen exposure. Using immunosequencing, the study profiled T cell repertoires from about 620 subjects and related those repertoires to cytomegalovirus serostatus. Besides the first cohort of under 700 subjects, a separate validation cohort made up of 120 different subjects was used. High-throughput TCR immunosequencing, statistical association of individual TCRs with disease status, and machine learning were combined to predict cytomegalovirus infection status. In a later analysis, previously published TCR beta repertoires from several hundred donors were re-analyzed and high-resolution HLA genotyping was added so that TCR occurrence patterns could be studied. Rather than drawing on any new phenotypic data, the later analysis identified candidate immune exposures from TCR beta sequences and the way those sequences occurred across donors. To decide whether each TCR beta V gene segment behaved as functional or pseudogenic, an earlier analysis of some 540 of the donors relied on high-throughput TCR beta sequencing. Alongside the repertoire data, information on donor age, sex, ethnicity and CMV serostatus was compiled. Genome-wide SNP genotypes for about 55% of the 666 donors were used in a later genetic analysis, which treated that subset as a discovery cohort. Every repertoire in the discovery cohort had been generated on one and the same sequencing platform. HLA typing included class I and class II loci at four-digit resolution. Typing coverage varied by locus: roughly 629-640 donors for A, B, C, DRB1 and DQB1; some 520 for DQA1; over 600 for DPA1; roughly 470 for DPB1. Because of strong linkage in the cohort, roughly 5 DR-DQ haplotypes were treated as single units for association and clustering. Across around 400 genotyped donors of the cohort, an average of approximately 240,000 unique TCR beta nucleotide sequences per donor were sequenced, and around 19% of those sequences were non-productive.

Library creation used the immunoSEQ multiplex PCR assay. A mixture of 60 forward primers for TCR Vbeta segments and 13 reverse primers for TCR Jbeta segments was used in the multiplex PCR. A multiplex PCR assay on genomic DNA amplified the CDR3 region of rearranged TCR beta genes. On the Illumina HiSeq System, the amplified TCR beta libraries were sequenced as 87-base-pair reads. The study's processing was this. Across the 700 or so repertoires, a later analysis counted tens of millions of unique TCR beta chains, roughly 11 million of which were shared by at least two donors. A nearest-neighbor algorithm error-corrected the raw reads and collapsed the reads into unique sequences, merging closely related sequences to remove PCR and sequencing errors. CDR3 sequences were aligned to IMGT reference sequences to assign V, D and J gene segments. For a sequence to be retained, a match of at least six nucleotides was required to both a V gene segment and a J gene segment. A rearrangement was called productive if the CDR3 had no stop codons and remained in frame with V and J, and every other rearrangement was called non-productive. CDR3 was defined by IMGT convention, running from the second conserved V-encoded cysteine to the conserved J-encoded phenylalanine. Sequences without an unambiguous match to a single V gene segment were excluded from the earlier analysis of 450 to 750 of the donors. An earlier analysis of about 590 of the donors classified V segments as functional when productive rearrangements were above 56.7% and as segregating when the standard deviation between donors was above 5%. A statistical classification framework was built for diagnosing cytomegalovirus status from the catalog of TCR beta chain sequences. In a later analysis, TCR nucleotide sequences were compared against IMGT/GENE-DB human TR gene sequences so that V and J genes could be assigned. A later analysis assigned CDR3 sequences and most-parsimonious VDJ recombination scenarios with the TCRdist pipeline. In a later analysis, every TCR beta chain was defined by the combination of its CDR3 amino acid sequence and its V-gene family, and reads without a unique V-gene family were dropped. To address suspected cross-contamination and a sequencing artifact, a later analysis removed under 600 highly shared, low-generation-probability nucleotide sequences. For each public chain, a later analysis derived a clonal expansion index from normalized ranks of inferred template counts within each repertoire. A later analysis computed generation probabilities with a VDJ recombination model fitted to out-of-frame rearrangements, and checked the results against IGoR. Hypergeometric tests were used in a later analysis to score TCR-TCR, TCR-HLA and TCR-CMV co-occurrence, with a repertoire-size bias correction applied to the TCR pairs. In a later analysis, false discovery rates were estimated by permuting HLA or CMV assignments 20 times. In a later analysis, co-occurring TCRs were grouped using DBSCAN, with TCRdist sequence similarity added in when clustering inside HLA-allele-positive subsets. Repertoires with fewer than 30,000 or more than 120,000 public chains, plus five repertoires with anomalous nucleotide sharing, were excluded from co-occurrence clustering. What TCRdb holds here is the immuneACCESS table cut down to in-frame rearrangements. Part of the clones is not present; checked against another copy, under half of the missing clones reflect an unresolved V gene, and the others are unexplained. The V and J calls and clone size come from that table; D and trimming were worked out from the DNA. The sample table lists about 99,000 clones, 66% of them with a count of one. About 3.5% of the sample comes from the top ten.

Trimming accounts for 5 bases at V and 4 bases at J, while the number of junction bases matched to no gene is 5. CDR1 and CDR2 were assigned from the germline V gene as SGHNT and YENEEA. Inclusive of the bounding cysteine and phenylalanine, the CDR3 is 14 residues long. The read is trimmed to its CDR3 DNA, 42 bases read in frame from base 1. The study at large found these results: Broadly in line with IMGT annotations, most TCR beta V segments showed up in productive rearrangements about 87% or about 30% of the time in an earlier analysis of approximately 600 of the donors. A few of the identified cytomegalovirus-associated TCR beta chains were confirmed in vitro to be specific for cytomegalovirus antigens. Correlated functional status among segregating V segments might be attributable to linkage disequilibrium, but an unknown experimental factor could not be ruled out. Only TCR beta chains were sequenced in this cohort, and the absence of alpha or paired-chain data limited detectable features. Most TCR sequences were seen in very few donors, while some public TCRs were found in many individuals. In a later analysis, HLA-associated TCR beta chains were found to be more clonally expanded and to have lower generation probabilities than equally common non-associated chains. A further reported finding was that TCR beta sequences accurately predicted the HLA-A and HLA-B alleles for most subjects in the first cohort. In a later genetic analysis, a missense DCLRE1C variant was associated with V-gene and J-gene trimming of TCR beta chains, and the association was replicated in an independent cohort. For the cohort, immune exposure information was limited to CMV serostatus. Specific HLA alleles were associated with around 18,000 TCR beta sequences at a false discovery rate of 0.05 in a later analysis. The authors suggested that the approach could potentially be extended to other disease states and immunological phenotypes. Because HLA typing was unavailable for some donors at each locus, only the typed subset was used in association tests. According to a later genetic analysis, donors in an Asian-associated ancestry cluster had fewer N-insertions in productive TCRs than the approximately 710-donor mean. A group of highly shared sequence variants was considered likely to be a technical artifact of the sequencing pipeline. The earlier analysis of 587 of the donors excluded 15 to 20 rarely observed V segments, including chromosome 9 orphons, because counts were too low. A total of fewer than 200 TCR beta chains were listed by the study as associated with cytomegalovirus. According to a later analysis, parvovirus B19, influenza, CMV and Epstein-Barr virus appeared linked to several top co-occurrence clusters. Sequencing depth was assumed to be roughly uniform across donors in the presence/absence analyses, though that assumption may not hold. The 87-base-pair reads could not distinguish some IMGT-functional V segments, including TRBV6-2 and TRBV6-3, so those segments were excluded. A later analysis found that most CMV-associated TCR beta chains appeared HLA-restricted, with HLA associations seemingly driven largely by CMV exposure. The classifier was reported to diagnose cytomegalovirus status with high specificity and sensitivity in both the original and validation cohorts. In a later analysis, TCR association rates were found to vary across HLA loci, with the most associated TCRs seen for DRB1 alleles and the fewest for HLA-C alleles. When HLA alleles, especially DR and DQ, strongly co-occurred, TCR associations were difficult to assign to individual alleles.

The TCR sequence derives from a woman between 50 and 59 years old in good health and CMV-seronegative. The sequencing input was PBMCs. The chain employs TRBV11-3 and TRBJ2-5, with 9 junctional bases fitting TRBD1. The CDR3 corresponds to CASSVQGAIETQYF. At the DNA level, the sequence is TGTGCCAGCAGCGTACAGGGGGCCATAGAGACCCAGTACTTC.